Below, one T cell receptor (beta chain) is given with its context. As handled by the study authors: The assay estimated nucleated cells by amplifying reference gene primers. Sequencing used immunoSEQ multiplex PCR; TCRdb keeps in-frame clones, though not all of them. That table supplies the V and J calls and clone size; D and trimming were determined from the DNA. The data hold 150,000 to 200,000 clones, with 84% observed a single time. This specimen comes from a study of blood T cell repertoires in COVID-19. While infection was still active, Seattle patients were enrolled and then followed longitudinally. The CDR3 consists of 15 residues. V shed 4 bases, J shed 6 bases, and the junction held 11 bases outside the gene matches. The germline V gene has CDR1 SGHRS and CDR2 YFSETQ.

The rearrangement uses TRBV5-1 and TRBJ2-3; 7 bases match TRBD2. This TCR derives from a woman between 70 and 85 years old with COVID-19, enrolled during active disease. Source material: peripheral blood. The CDR3 spells CASSATPGGRDTQYF. The CDR3 region has the DNA TGCGCCAGCAGCGCTACGCCGGGGGGACGGGATACGCAGTATTTT.